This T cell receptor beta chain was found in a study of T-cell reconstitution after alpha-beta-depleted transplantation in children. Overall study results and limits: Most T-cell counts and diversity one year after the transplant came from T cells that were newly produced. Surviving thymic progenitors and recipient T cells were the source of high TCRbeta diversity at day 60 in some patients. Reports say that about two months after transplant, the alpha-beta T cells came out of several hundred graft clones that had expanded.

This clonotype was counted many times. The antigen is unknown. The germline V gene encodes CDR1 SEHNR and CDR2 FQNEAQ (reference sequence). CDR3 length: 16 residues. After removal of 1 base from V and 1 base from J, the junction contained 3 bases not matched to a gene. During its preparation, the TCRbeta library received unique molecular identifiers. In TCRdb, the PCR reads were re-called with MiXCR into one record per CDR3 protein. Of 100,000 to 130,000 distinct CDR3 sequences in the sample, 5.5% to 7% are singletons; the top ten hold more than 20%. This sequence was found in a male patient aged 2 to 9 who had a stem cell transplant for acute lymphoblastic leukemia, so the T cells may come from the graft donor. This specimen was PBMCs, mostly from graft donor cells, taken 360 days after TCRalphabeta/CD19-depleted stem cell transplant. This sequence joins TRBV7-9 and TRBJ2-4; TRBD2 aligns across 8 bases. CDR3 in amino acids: CASSLGRGGAKNIQYF. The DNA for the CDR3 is TGTGCCAGCAGCTTAGGCCGGGGGGGGGCCAAAAACATTCAGTACTTC. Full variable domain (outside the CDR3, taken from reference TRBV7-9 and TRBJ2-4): DTGVSQNPRHKITKRGQNVTFRCDPISEHNRLYWYRQTLGQGPEFLTYFQNEAQLEKSRLLSDRFSAERPKGSFSTLEIQRTEQGDSAMYLCASSLGRGGAKNIQYFGAGTRLSVL.